The entry that follows covers one T cell receptor beta chain sequence. Its antigen is undetermined. Stated time point: blood 2 weeks post-SBRT. Treatment defined: 15 Gy SBRT to primary tumor, nephrectomy 4 weeks later. Trimming pared 2 bases from V and 5 bases from J, leaving 11 bases between. Looked up from germline, CDR1 is SGHNT and CDR2 is YYREEE (reference sequence). The CDR3 runs 14 residues. This specimen belongs to a study of radiation and T cells in renal cell carcinoma. Notes on the study in general: In blood, top tumor clones expanded by 2 weeks, shrinking by 4.

TCRdb's copy holds only in-frame clones and misses some; the assay was immunoSEQ multiplex PCR. Of 100,000 to 150,000 clones in the sample, over 75% are singletons; the top ten hold under 6.5%. Source: blood, taken from a patient whose treatment included radiotherapy and nephrectomy. The rearrangement links TRBV5-4 to TRBJ2-1, with D unclear. The sequence was obtained from a man in his fifties or sixties with renal cell carcinoma. The CDR3 DNA is TGTGCCAGCAGCTTTCAGTACAGCGACAATGAGCAGTTCTTC. As protein: CASSFQYSDNEQFF.